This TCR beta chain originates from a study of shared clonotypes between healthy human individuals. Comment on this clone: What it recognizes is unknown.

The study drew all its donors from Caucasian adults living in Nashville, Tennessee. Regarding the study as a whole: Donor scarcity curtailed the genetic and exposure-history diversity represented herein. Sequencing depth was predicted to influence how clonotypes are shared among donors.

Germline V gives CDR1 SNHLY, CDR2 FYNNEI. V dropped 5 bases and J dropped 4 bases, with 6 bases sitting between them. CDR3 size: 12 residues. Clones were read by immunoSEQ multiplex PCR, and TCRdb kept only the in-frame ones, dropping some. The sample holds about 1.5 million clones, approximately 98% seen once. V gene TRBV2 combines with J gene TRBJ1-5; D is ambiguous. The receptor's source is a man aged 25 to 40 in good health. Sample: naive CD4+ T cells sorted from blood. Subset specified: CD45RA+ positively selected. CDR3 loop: CASSKQNQPQHF. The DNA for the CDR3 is TGTGCCAGCAGTAAACAGAATCAGCCCCAGCATTTT.